Listed here are 7 T cell receptor beta chains from one sample, sequenced in a study of blood T cells in healthy people across ages. A second PCR of roughly 6 to 12 cycles used a sample-barcoded 5' primer and a J-beta primer mix. MiXCR was run by TCRdb on the 5' RACE reads, yielding one entry per CDR3 protein. The sample lists approximately 1.5 million distinct CDR3 sequences, about 31% seen once, with approximately 10% in the top ten. The sequencing sample was made of blood. The receptors stem from a woman aged 30 to 39 in good health.

This clonotype was seen a handful of times. The rearrangement joins TRBV27 to TRBJ2-1; perhaps D is TRBD1 or TRBD2 (5 bases each). The CDR3 is 14 residues long. Germline-derived CDR1 and CDR2 are MNHEY and SMNVEV (reference sequence). V was shortened by 3 bases and J by 7 bases, with 13 bases between the two germline ends. Here the CDR3 DNA reads TGTGCCAGCAGTTTGGGGGATGTCAGGAATGAGCAGTTCTTC. Translating it yields CASSLGDVRNEQFF.

The rearrangement links TRBV25-1 to TRBJ1-2; maybe TRBD1 (6 bases). Trimming stripped 5 bases from V and 4 bases from J, with 11 bases between. The germline V gene encodes CDR1 MGHDK and CDR2 SYGVNS. CDR3 length: 13 residues. The DNA of the CDR3 is TGTGCCAGCAGTACGGGGGGCAGCTATGGCTACACCTTC. It yields the protein CASSTGGSYGYTF.

This clonotype was seen more than once but under ten times. The chain is built from TRBV6-1 and TRBJ2-1, with 14 bases lining up with TRBD2. V lost 7 bases to trimming and J lost 1 base; unmatched junction nucleotides: 9. There are 18 residues in the CDR3. From germline, CDR1 is MNHNS and CDR2 SASEGT. CDR3 coding DNA: TGTGCCAGCACCGGGACTAGCGGGAGATCGGGGTCCTACAATGAGCAGTTCTTC. Encoded protein: CASTGTSGRSGSYNEQFF.

The chain combines TRBV20-1 with TRBJ2-2; TRBD1 matches at 7 bases. This CDR3 region has 15 residues. V was clipped by 4 bases and J by 0 bases; unmatched bases: 5. Germline CDR1 reads DFQATT; CDR2 reads SNEGSKA (reference sequence). CDR3 sequence (DNA): TGCAGTGCTATACCGGGACAGACGAACACCGGGGAGCTGTTTTTT. Its translation is CSAIPGQTNTGELFF.

The rearrangement links TRBV12-3 or TRBV12-4 to TRBJ2-3, with 8 bases matching TRBD2. The CDR3 contains 12 residues. V dropped 7 bases and J dropped 7; count of bases not matched to a gene: 4. CDR3 nucleotide sequence: TGTGCCAGCAATAGCGGGAAGTATACGCAGTATTTT. Protein sequence: CASNSGKYTQYF.

Many counts were recorded for this clonotype. The chain recombines TRBV7-2 with TRBJ1-2, with D uncertain. Germline V gene sequence: CDR1 SGHTA, CDR2 FQGNSA. This CDR3 has 15 residues. The germline V and J ends were trimmed by 5 bases and 6 bases, with 19 bases remaining between them. CDR3 protein: CASSPDTEIFHGYTF. As DNA, the CDR3 is TGTGCCAGCAGCCCCGATACAGAAATTTTTCATGGCTACACCTTC.

This clonotype appeared a few times. This chain links TRBV12-3 or TRBV12-4 with TRBJ2-1; TRBD2 matches at 9 bases. The CDR3 is 18 residues long. Trimming at V came to 1 base and at J to 0 bases, leaving 7 bases not matched to a gene. CDR3 nucleotides: TGTGCCAGCAGTTTAGGCACTAGCGGGTGGAACTCCTACAATGAGCAGTTCTTC. Translation: CASSLGTSGWNSYNEQFF.